Sequencing of this T cell receptor beta chain was carried out in a study of shared clonotypes between healthy human individuals. Notes on the study in general: A handful of donors shared approximately 5% of their naive CD4 clonotypes.

This CDR3 contains 15 residues. Germline CDR1 SNHLY, CDR2 FYNNEI. The V and J ends lost 4 bases and 7 bases, in that order; junction bases with no gene match: 8. Every subset had its genomic DNA shared out evenly among several immunoSEQ plates. The table came from immunoSEQ multiplex PCR; TCRdb's copy has only in-frame clones and leaves some out. Of under 2,500,000 clones detected, around 95% appear once; the ten largest clones hold roughly 0.13%. Notes on this clone: Its target is unknown.

The rearrangement joins TRBV2 to TRBJ1-5; 9 bases are a match to TRBD1. Sequencing was performed on naive CD4+ T cells sorted from blood. Sample subset: CD45RA+ positively selected. This clonotype originated in a man between 18 and 29 years old in good health. The CDR3 region has the DNA TGTGCCAGCAGTGTCGACAGGGGGGAAAGACAGCCCCAGCATTTT. This encodes CASSVDRGERQPQHF.